The present entry profiles one T cell receptor (beta chain) with its context. Antigen: not known. The record originates from a study of cytomegalovirus exposure and HLA in healthy donors. Study-level information: Around 78 million unique TCRs, all from HLA-typed donors, were included in an early release of the data. Notes on the study in general: The authors reported that TCR beta sequences could predict HLA-A and HLA-B alleles. These predictions were accurate for most subjects in the first cohort. Accounts indicate the classifier identified cytomegalovirus status with strong specificity and sensitivity.

The PCR was carried out with 60 Vbeta primers and 13 Jbeta primers. The protocol was immunoSEQ multiplex PCR, while the TCRdb copy is restricted to in-frame clones and leaves out a portion. The sample contains under 200,000 clones, over 75% of which appear only once. Germline V gene lookup returns CDR1 SGHTA and CDR2 FQGTGA. Unmatched junction bases numbered 4, after V lost 5 bases and J lost 6 bases. The CDR3 has 13 amino acids. This receptor was obtained from a man in his forties or fifties in good health and CMV-seropositive. Sample: PBMCs. The chain has TRBV7-3 and TRBJ2-3, with 8 bases fitting TRBD2. CDR3 region: CASSRGGFDTQYF. CDR3 DNA sequence: TGTGCCAGCAGCCGGGGGGGATTTGATACGCAGTATTTT.